This T cell receptor beta chain was sequenced for a study of blood T cell repertoires in COVID-19. As for the study in general: COVID-19 samples from acute and convalescent phases originated in the United States, Italy and Spain.

Using immunoSEQ multiplex PCR, the repertoire was profiled, and TCRdb retains in-frame clones only, with some absent. This sample carries 200,000 or so clones, about 82% of them seen once, and the ten largest clones take 4.5% to 6.5%. Germline CDR1 and CDR2: SGHNT and YYREEE (reference sequence). The ends were cut back, 4 bases at V and 0 bases at J, with 15 bases in the middle. This CDR3 is 16 amino acids long. The sample comprised peripheral blood. This sequence originates from a woman aged 25 to 39 with acute or convalescent COVID-19. The chain employs TRBV5-4 and TRBJ2-3, with D possibly being TRBD1 (6 bases). This CDR3 reads CASSPIPGHSTDTQYF. The CDR3 DNA reads TGTGCCAGCAGCCCTATTCCGGGACACAGCACAGATACGCAGTATTTT.